These 23 T cell receptor beta chains share one sample of origin, sequenced in a study of T cells in Graves' hyperthyroidism and ophthalmopathy. RNA transcripts gave rise to amplified TCR beta CDR3 regions. HTBI primers were employed in a first-round RT-PCR of the TCR CDR3. A single record per CDR3 protein comes from TCRdb applying MiXCR to the multiplex PCR reads. The sample shows about 480,000 distinct CDR3 sequences, 20% to 25% of them seen only once. The sequencing sample was made of blood. The receptors derive from a woman in her 70s with Graves' ophthalmopathy.

Many counts were recorded for this clonotype. The chain has TRBV7-3 and TRBJ2-1; 8 positions match TRBD2. V lost 2 bases, J lost 2 bases, and 5 bases stayed unmatched. This CDR3 has 16 residues. CDR1 SGHTA and CDR2 FQGTGA come from the germline V gene. CDR3 residues: CASSLWGLGAYNEQFF. The DNA for the CDR3 is TGTGCCAGCAGCTTATGGGGACTAGGAGCCTACAATGAGCAGTTCTTC. Full variable domain (rest looked up from reference TRBV7-3 and TRBJ2-1): GAGVSQTPSNKVTEKGKYVELRCDPISGHTALYWYRQSLGQGPEFLIYFQGTGAADDSGLPNDRFFAVRPEGSVSTLKIQRTERGDSAVYLCASSLWGLGAYNEQFFGPGTRLTVL.

The genes are TRBV6-1 and TRBJ1-1; 7 bases fit TRBD1. Germline CDR1 MNHNS, CDR2 SASEGT. The CDR3 has 13 residues. V trimming: 9 bases; J trimming: 1 base; junction bases outside the gene matches: 5. The CDR3 nucleotides are TGTGCCAGTAACAGGGGTTCGAACACTGAAGCTTTCTTT. Translation: CASNRGSNTEAFF.

This clonotype turned up a few times. The V and J genes are TRBV28 and TRBJ1-2; D unresolved. CDR1 and CDR2 from the germline V gene are MDHEN and SYDVKM. V lost 11 bases, J lost 0 bases, and 13 bases lay in between. This CDR3 comprises 13 residues. The CDR3 nucleotides are TGTGCCGGTAAAGCCATCTCTAACTATGGCTACACCTTC. Its translation is CAGKAISNYGYTF.

This chain links TRBV24-1 with TRBJ1-2; TRBD1 is a possible D gene (6 bases). Germline V gene sequence: CDR1 KGHDR, CDR2 SFDVKD. Trimming shortened V by 4 bases and J by 2 bases, and 10 bases separated the two germline ends. CDR3 length equals 14 residues. The CDR3 nucleotides read TGTGCCACCAGTGACCTGGACAGAAACTATGGCTACACCTTC. Encoded protein: CATSDLDRNYGYTF.

The chain couples TRBV7-8 to TRBJ2-1; 12 nucleotides match TRBD2. This CDR3 contains 14 residues. Germline CDR1 is SGHVS and CDR2 is FQNEAQ. Unmatched junction bases numbered 2, after V lost 6 bases and J lost 5 bases. CDR3 DNA: TGTGCCAGCAGTTGGACTAGCGGGGACAATGAGCAGTTCTTC. This translates into CASSWTSGDNEQFF.

This clonotype was detected only a few times. The chain recombines TRBV5-1 with TRBJ2-1, with 10 bases aligning to TRBD2. Looked up from germline, CDR1 is SGHRS and CDR2 is YFSETQ. This CDR3 comprises 15 residues. The V segment lost 1 base and the J segment 5 bases; nucleotides outside the gene matches: 3. CDR3 amino acids: CASSLLSGGHNEQFF. DNA for the CDR3: TGCGCCAGCAGCTTGCTTAGCGGGGGGCACAATGAGCAGTTCTTC. Complete variable domain (other parts from reference TRBV5-1 and TRBJ2-1): KAGVTQTPRYLIKTRGQQVTLSCSPISGHRSVSWYQQTPGQGLQFLFEYFSETQRNKGNFPGRFSGRQFSNSRSEMNVSTLELGDSALYLCASSLLSGGHNEQFFGPGTRLTVL.

This clonotype came up a few times. V usage is TRBV20-1 and J usage is TRBJ2-5, with 9 positions matching TRBD2. The germline V gene encodes CDR1 DFQATT and CDR2 SNEGSKA (reference sequence). The ends lost 5 bases at V and 1 base at J; junction bases unmatched: 5. This CDR3 is 14 amino acids long. The CDR3: CSAGAGGVQETQYF. CDR3 nucleotide sequence: TGCAGTGCTGGGGCGGGAGGGGTCCAAGAGACCCAGTACTTC.

The J gene is TRBJ2-1, the V gene TRBV12-3 or TRBV12-4, with 7 bases that match TRBD2. CDR3 size: 13 residues. V shed 1 base and J 10 bases; nucleotides not matched to a gene: 4. CDR3 in DNA: TGTGCCAGCAGTTTAGGGGGAGGGGACGAGCAGTTCTTC. Translating gives CASSLGGGDEQFF.

This clonotype was seen a handful of times. J is TRBJ2-7 and V is TRBV29-1; 9 bases match TRBD1. Trimming took 6 bases from V and 7 from J; bases not matched to a gene: 13. The CDR3 sequence is 14 residues long. Germline loops: CDR1 SQVTM, CDR2 ANQGSEA. The CDR3 DNA reads TGCAGCGTATCCACAGGGGGCGGAGGGCGGGAGCAGTACTTC. Amino acids: CSVSTGGGGREQYF.

This clonotype was detected many times. The chain employs TRBV6-1 and TRBJ2-7, with 9 bases lining up with TRBD2. This CDR3 is built from 15 residues. J was trimmed by 3 bases and V by 5 bases; bases with no gene match: 8. Germline V gene data show CDR1 as MNHNS and CDR2 as SASEGT. CDR3 in amino acids: CASSNSGSGVYEQYF. CDR3 sequence (DNA): TGTGCCAGCAGTAATAGCGGGAGCGGGGTCTACGAGCAGTACTTC.

Many counts were recorded for this clonotype. The chain couples TRBV3-1 to TRBJ2-1, with TRBD2 identical over 9 bases. CDR1 is LGHDT and CDR2 is YNNKEL in the germline V gene (reference sequence). V dropped 7 bases and J dropped 9; count of bases not matched to a gene: 7. The CDR3 is made up of 13 amino acids. CDR3 residues: CASKAGGQGEQFF. CDR3 nucleotides: TGTGCCAGCAAGGCGGGAGGGCAGGGTGAGCAGTTCTTC.

The rearrangement uses TRBV12-3 or TRBV12-4 and TRBJ2-7; 16 nucleotides line up with TRBD2. The CDR3 length is 18 residues. The V gene end was trimmed by 5 bases and the J gene end by 0 bases; junction bases not matched to a gene: 7. The CDR3: CASSPGTSGGAGSYEQYF. The CDR3 DNA follows: TGTGCCAGCAGTCCAGGGACTAGCGGGGGGGCCGGCTCCTACGAGCAGTACTTC.

This clonotype showed up many times. The rearrangement joins TRBV20-1 to TRBJ2-3, with TRBD1 matching over 10 bases. V lost 5 bases and J lost 6; bases outside the gene matches: 8. Germline V gives CDR1 DFQATT, CDR2 SNEGSKA (reference sequence). CDR3 length: 14 residues. CDR3 nucleotides: TGCAGTGCTCCGGGACAGGGGAATGGGGATACGCAGTATTTT. Protein: CSAPGQGNGDTQYF.

This clonotype was seen a few times. This sequence joins TRBV5-8 and TRBJ2-2, with 8 bases fitting TRBD2. The J segment lost 6 bases and the V segment lost 4 bases, leaving 11 bases of the junction unmatched. This CDR3 is built from 16 residues. Germline V gene sequence: CDR1 SGHTS, CDR2 YDEGEE. CDR3 amino acids: CASSQGPRGAAGELFF. CDR3 bases: TGTGCCAGCAGCCAAGGGCCGCGGGGGGCGGCCGGGGAGCTGTTTTTT.

This clonotype came up a few times. The chain carries TRBV5-1 and TRBJ2-3, with 9 bases identical to TRBD2. Germline lookup yields CDR1 SGHRS and CDR2 YFSETQ. With 5 bases clipped from V and 1 base from J, the junction kept 5 bases outside the gene matches. The CDR3 runs 15 residues. Written as DNA, the CDR3 is TGCGCCAGCAGGTCCTTAGCGGGAGGCACAGATACGCAGTATTTT. It encodes CASRSLAGGTDTQYF.

J is TRBJ1-2 and V is TRBV19, with unresolved D. The V end was cut by 9 bases, the J end by 0 bases, with 17 bases between. The CDR3 is 15 amino acids. Germline CDR1 and CDR2: LNHDA and SQIVND (reference sequence). The CDR3 bases are TGTGCCAGCTCCGGTGACGGGAGGACTAACTATGGCTACACCTTC. This encodes CASSGDGRTNYGYTF.

This clonotype was recorded a few times. The chain is built from TRBV12-3 or TRBV12-4 and TRBJ2-1; D is perhaps TRBD1 (5 bases). Deletions cut 6 bases from V and 4 bases from J, with 37 bases between. CDR3 length: 22 residues. This chain's CDR3 is CASRTVLRFGVSAETPYNEQFF. In nucleotides, the CDR3 is TGTGCCAGCAGGACAGTTTTGAGGTTTGGGGTGTCCGCTGAAACACCTTACAATGAGCAGTTCTTC.

CDR3 coding DNA: TGTGCCAGCAGCTTAGCAGCGGTAAATGAGCAGTTCTTC. Translating gives CASSLAAVNEQFF. This chain uses TRBV11-3 with TRBJ2-1; TRBD2 might be the D (5 bases). Germline loops: CDR1 SGHNT, CDR2 YENEEA. V lost 1 base, J lost 7 bases, and 8 bases lay in between. The CDR3 contains 13 residues.

This clonotype was detected many times. The chain links TRBV28 to TRBJ1-2, with D tentatively TRBD1 (5 bases). The CDR3 sequence is 13 residues long. In germline, CDR1 is MDHEN, CDR2 SYDVKM. V gave up 6 bases and J gave up 4 bases, with 12 bases separating them. CDR3 sequence reads: CASRKGVGYGYTF. The CDR3 DNA reads TGTGCCAGCAGAAAAGGGGTCGGCTATGGCTACACCTTC.

This clonotype was seen more than once but under ten times. This rearrangement joins TRBV5-6 to TRBJ2-2; D remains ambiguous. The CDR3 runs to 14 residues. Trimming removed 2 bases from V and 4 bases from J, with 9 bases in between. The germline gives CDR1 SGHDT, CDR2 YYEEEE. The CDR3 here is CASSFQRATGELFF. The CDR3 nucleotides are TGTGCCAGCAGCTTCCAGCGTGCCACCGGGGAGCTGTTTTTT. Based on the CDR3 plus reference TRBV5-6 and TRBJ2-2, the full variable domain is DAGVTQSPTHLIKTRGQQVTLRCSPKSGHDTVSWYQQALGQGPQFIFQYYEEEERQRGNFPDRFSGHQFPNYSSELNVNALLLGDSALYLCASSFQRATGELFFGEGSRLTVL.

The chain employs TRBV30 and TRBJ1-2; maybe TRBD1 (5 bases). The germline gives CDR1 GTSNPN, CDR2 SVGIG (reference sequence). V dropped 4 bases and J dropped 6 bases, with 9 bases sitting between them. The CDR3 consists of 11 residues. The CDR3 is CAWTLGDGYTF. CDR3 DNA sequence: TGTGCCTGGACGCTGGGGGATGGCTACACCTTC.

This clonotype was detected many times. The J gene is TRBJ2-1, the V gene TRBV6-5; maybe TRBD2 (5 bases). There are 14 residues in the CDR3. V was pared by 4 bases and J by 1 base, with 8 bases between. Germline-derived CDR1 and CDR2 are MNHEY and SVGAGI. The DNA for the CDR3 is TGTGCCAGCAGTTCTCGGAGGTCCTACAATGAGCAGTTCTTC. Its translation: CASSSRRSYNEQFF.

This clonotype was found a few times. The chain employs TRBV10-3 and TRBJ2-1; D not certain. V was cut by 3 bases and J by 4 bases, with 16 bases left in between. This CDR3 spans 16 amino acids. Germline assignment: CDR1 ENHRY and CDR2 SYGVKD. Here the CDR3 reads CAISDLPGRTYNEQFF. The DNA of the CDR3 is TGTGCCATCAGTGACCTACCGGGCCGAACTTACAATGAGCAGTTCTTC.